This T cell receptor (beta chain) stems from a study of T cells after yellow fever vaccination. Trimming shortened V by 5 bases and J by 3 bases, and 17 bases separated the two germline ends. Germline lookup yields CDR1 SGHRS and CDR2 YFSETQ. The CDR3 has 16 amino acids. This clonotype was seen at least ten times. TCRdb re-called the 5' RACE reads through MiXCR, storing one row per CDR3 protein. The sample lists some 320,000 distinct CDR3 sequences, 7.5% to 9% occurring once. This specimen was PBMCs, taken on the day of the first yellow fever vaccination. This rearrangement joins TRBV5-1 to TRBJ2-2; perhaps TRBD2 as D (6 bases). This sequence was found in a young man who received the YFV17D yellow fever vaccine. CDR3 nucleotide sequence: TGCGCCAGCAGACCGACCCTTACTAGCTACACCGGGGAGCTGTTTTTT. It translates to CASRPTLTSYTGELFF. Using reference TRBV5-1 and TRBJ2-2 for the parts outside the CDR3, the full variable domain is KAGVTQTPRYLIKTRGQQVTLSCSPISGHRSVSWYQQTPGQGLQFLFEYFSETQRNKGNFPGRFSGRQFSNSRSEMNVSTLELGDSALYLCASRPTLTSYTGELFFGEGSRLTVL.